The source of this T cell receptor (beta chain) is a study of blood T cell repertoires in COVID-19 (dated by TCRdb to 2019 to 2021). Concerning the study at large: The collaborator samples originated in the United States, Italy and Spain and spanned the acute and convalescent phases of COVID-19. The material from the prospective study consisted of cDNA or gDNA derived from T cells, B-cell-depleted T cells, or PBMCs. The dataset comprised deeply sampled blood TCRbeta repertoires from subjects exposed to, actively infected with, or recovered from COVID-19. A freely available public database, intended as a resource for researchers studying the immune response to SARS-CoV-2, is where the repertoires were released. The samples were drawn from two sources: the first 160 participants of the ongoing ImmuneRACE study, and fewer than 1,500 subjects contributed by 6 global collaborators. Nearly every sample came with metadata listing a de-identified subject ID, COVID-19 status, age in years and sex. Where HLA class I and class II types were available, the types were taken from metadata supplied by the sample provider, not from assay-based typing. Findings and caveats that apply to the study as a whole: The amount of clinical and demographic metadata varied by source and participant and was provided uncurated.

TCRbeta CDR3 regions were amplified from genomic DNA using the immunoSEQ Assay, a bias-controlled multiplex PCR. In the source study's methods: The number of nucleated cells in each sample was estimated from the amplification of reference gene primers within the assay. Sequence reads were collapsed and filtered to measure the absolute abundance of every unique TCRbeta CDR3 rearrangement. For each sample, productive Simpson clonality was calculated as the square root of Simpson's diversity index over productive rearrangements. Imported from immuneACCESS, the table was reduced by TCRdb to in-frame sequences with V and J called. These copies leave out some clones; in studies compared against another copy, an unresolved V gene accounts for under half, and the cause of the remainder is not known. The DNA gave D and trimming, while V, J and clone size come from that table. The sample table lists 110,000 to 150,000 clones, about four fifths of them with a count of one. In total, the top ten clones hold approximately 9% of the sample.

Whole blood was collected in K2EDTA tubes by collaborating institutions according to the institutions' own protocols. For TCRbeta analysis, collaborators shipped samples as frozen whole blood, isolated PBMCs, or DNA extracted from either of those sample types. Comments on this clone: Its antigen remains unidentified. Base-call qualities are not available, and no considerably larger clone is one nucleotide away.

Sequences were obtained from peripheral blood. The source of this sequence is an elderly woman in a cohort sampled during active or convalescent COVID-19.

The nucleotide sequence is TGCGCCAGCAGCCGACGCGGCTATGGCTACACCTTC. Translated, this is CASSRRGYGYTF. The sequence joins TRBV4-3 to TRBJ1-2; a confident D gene designation cannot be given. CDR1 is given as LGHNA and CDR2 as YSLEER, both from the germline V gene. Reading from cysteine to phenylalanine, the CDR3 counts 12 amino acids. Here the CDR3 DNA is all that survives: 36 bases in frame from base 1. Relative to germline, V is 4 bases shorter and J is 4 bases shorter, with 7 bases between their ends.